The 16 T cell receptor beta chains given below trace back to one sample, sequenced in a study of beta chain features in type 1 diabetes. cDNA synthesis used the whole RNA isolate, giving expressed TCRB sequences. TCRdb's copy holds only in-frame clones and misses some; the assay was immunoSEQ multiplex PCR. Among under 450,000 clones listed, approximately 13% were seen once. The sequenced sample was naive CD4+ T cells from blood. The receptors stem from a man aged 25 to 40 in good health.

The genes are TRBV11-2 and TRBJ2-7; 10 positions agree with TRBD1. This CDR3 contains 17 residues. J lost 3 bases, V lost 5 bases, and 13 bases had no gene match. Germline lookup yields CDR1 SGHAT and CDR2 FQNNGV. Here the CDR3 reads CASSQGNGQGVNYEQYV. The CDR3 region has the DNA TGTGCCAGCAGCCAAGGCAACGGACAGGGGGTTAACTACGAGCAGTACGTC.

V and J are TRBV2 and TRBJ1-3; D unresolved. Trimming pared 4 bases from V and 4 bases from J, leaving 14 bases between. The CDR3 runs 15 residues. Germline V gene data show CDR1 as SNHLY and CDR2 as FYNNEI. The CDR3 reads CASSALDPRGNTIYF. In nucleotides, the CDR3 is TGTGCCAGCAGTGCCTTGGACCCGCGAGGAAACACCATATATTTT.

The chain joins TRBV9 to TRBJ2-1, with D unclear. Germline CDR1 is SGDLS and CDR2 is YYNGEE. The V gene lost 0 bases and the J gene lost 0 bases, with 10 bases spanning the gap. The CDR3 is 16 residues long. The CDR3 DNA is TGTGCCAGCAGCGTAGCTGGGGAAAGCTCCTACAATGAGCAGTTCTTC. As protein: CASSVAGESSYNEQFF.

This clone came up a few times. The chain has TRBV5-1 and TRBJ2-5; tentatively, D is TRBD1 or TRBD2 (6 bases each). This CDR3 region has 14 residues. Per germline, CDR1 SGHRS and CDR2 YFSETQ. V shed 4 bases and J shed 2 bases, with 12 bases lying between them. CDR3 sequence: CASSGGTKQETQYF. CDR3 in DNA: TGCGCCAGCAGCGGCGGGACAAAGCAAGAGACCCAGTACTTC. The whole variable domain, filled in from reference TRBV5-1 and TRBJ2-5, reads KAGVTQTPRYLIKTRGQQVTLSCSPISGHRSVSWYQQTPGQGLQFLFEYFSETQRNKGNFPGRFSGRQFSNSRSEMNVSTLELGDSALYLCASSGGTKQETQYFGPGTRLLVL.

The chain links TRBV30 to TRBJ2-5, with TRBD2 as a possible D gene (5 bases). Per the germline V gene, CDR1 is GTSNPN and CDR2 is SVGIG (reference sequence). CDR3 size: 13 residues. Trimming removed 1 base from V and 2 bases from J, with 8 bases in between. The CDR3 loop reads CAWSAPGQETQYF. The CDR3 region has the DNA TGTGCCTGGAGTGCCCCGGGGCAAGAGACCCAGTACTTC.

This clone has a handful of counts. This rearrangement joins TRBV11-2 to TRBJ2-5, with D perhaps being TRBD1 or TRBD2 (5 bases each). V gave up 2 bases and J gave up 2 bases, with 12 bases separating them. Germline V gene data show CDR1 as SGHAT and CDR2 as FQNNGV. The CDR3 spans 15 residues. CDR3 nucleotides: TGTGCCAGCAGCTTAATGCTCGGGGCGCAAGAGACCCAGTACTTC. Protein: CASSLMLGAQETQYF.

The V and J genes are TRBV5-1 and TRBJ1-2; possible D gene TRBD1, 6 bases. Germline CDR1 reads SGHRS; CDR2 reads YFSETQ. The CDR3 extends over 11 amino acids. V lost 6 bases to trimming and J lost 7 bases, with 10 bases between them. The CDR3 spells CASTEGVGYTF. The DNA for the CDR3 is TGCGCCAGCACCGAGGGGGTTGGCTACACCTTC.

CDR3: CASSQEGGEYTDTQYF. The CDR3 DNA is TGCGCCAGCAGCCAAGAGGGAGGGGAGTACACAGATACGCAGTATTTT. This rearrangement joins TRBV4-1 to TRBJ2-3; 7 positions match TRBD2. The CDR3 runs 16 residues. CDR1 MGHRA and CDR2 YSYEKL come from the germline V gene. V lost 0 bases, J lost 2 bases, and 5 bases stayed unmatched.

The rearrangement uses TRBV11-1 and TRBJ2-1, with a weak D call TRBD1 (5 bases). The CDR3 runs 15 residues. V lost 3 bases to trimming and J lost 7 bases, with 16 bases between them. CDR1 and CDR2 (germline): SGHAT, FQDESV (reference sequence). CDR3 coding DNA: TGTGCCAGCAGCTTGGCCCCGACGACAGCAAATGAGCAGTTCTTC. Protein sequence: CASSLAPTTANEQFF.

The CDR3 here is CSVDTVEQFF. The CDR3 DNA reads TGCAGCGTTGATACGGTTGAGCAGTTCTTC. J is TRBJ2-1 and V is TRBV29-1; no clear D. The CDR3 runs to 10 residues. V was cut by 3 bases and J by 9 bases, with 6 bases left in between. Germline CDR1 SQVTM, CDR2 ANQGSEA.

This rearrangement joins TRBV30 to TRBJ1-5; 7 bases map to TRBD1. The CDR3 loop spans 14 amino acids. Unmatched junction bases numbered 7, after V lost 1 base and J lost 7 bases. Germline V gives CDR1 GTSNPN, CDR2 SVGIG (reference sequence). This CDR3 reads CAWSGTGFLQPQHF. The CDR3 DNA follows: TGTGCCTGGAGTGGGACAGGATTCTTACAGCCCCAGCATTTT. The full variable domain, with the rest looked up from reference TRBV30 and TRBJ1-5, is SQTIHQWPATLVQPVGSPLSLECTVEGTSNPNLYWYRQAAGRGLQLLFYSVGIGQISSEVPQNLSASRPQDRQFILSSKKLLLSDSGFYLCAWSGTGFLQPQHFGDGTRLSIL.

This chain connects TRBV6-6 to TRBJ1-6, with a possible D match to TRBD1 (6 bases). Germline-derived CDR1 and CDR2 are MNHNY and SVGAGI (reference sequence). V lost 6 bases to trimming and J lost 9 bases, with 15 bases between them. The CDR3 consists of 14 residues. The CDR3 loop is CASSPTGSGSPLHF. CDR3 sequence (DNA): TGTGCCAGCAGCCCGACAGGTTCTGGTTCACCCCTCCACTTT.

J is TRBJ2-1 and V is TRBV7-9; 7 bases line up with TRBD2. There are 17 residues in the CDR3. CDR1 is SEHNR and CDR2 is FQNEAQ in the germline V gene (reference sequence). The trim removed 0 bases at V and 7 bases at J, leaving 12 bases unmatched. This CDR3 is CASSLALARGRGNEQFF. CDR3 coding DNA: TGTGCCAGCAGCTTAGCCCTCGCTCGCGGGAGAGGAAATGAGCAGTTCTTC.

The V and J genes are TRBV7-2 and TRBJ2-2; TRBD2 matches 12 bases. Germline CDR1 is SGHTA and CDR2 is FQGNSA. There are 17 residues in the CDR3. V shed 4 bases, J shed 3 bases, and the junction held 6 bases outside the gene matches. The CDR3 is CASSSGLAGLDTGELFF. The DNA of the CDR3 is TGTGCCAGCAGCTCCGGACTAGCGGGGCTAGACACCGGGGAGCTGTTTTTT.

The chain combines TRBV7-2 with TRBJ2-5; no clear D. Germline CDR1 and CDR2: SGHTA and FQGNSA. This CDR3 comprises 13 residues. The V gene lost 2 bases and the J gene lost 5 bases, with 9 bases spanning the gap. CDR3 in amino acids: CASSLFGSETQYF. CDR3 nucleotides: TGTGCCAGCAGCTTATTCGGTTCGGAGACCCAGTACTTC.

CDR3 DNA sequence: TGCGCCAGCAGCCAAAGACTAGCTATCGAGCAGTTCTTC. It codes for CASSQRLAIEQFF. The rearrangement uses TRBV4-3 and TRBJ2-1, with 7 positions matching TRBD2. V gave up 2 bases and J gave up 10 bases; unmatched junction bases: 5. Germline V CDR1 and CDR2: LGHNA, YSLEER. CDR3 length: 13 residues.